This T cell receptor beta chain comes out of a study of blood T cells in healthy people across ages. Study observations and caveats: Versus aged donors, long-lived donors had higher diversity and more naive CD4+ cells.

Of note for this clonotype: The antigen is not known.

With a J-beta primer mix and a sample-barcoded 5' primer, a second PCR ran 7 to 11 cycles. Every sample gave at least 2.5 million paired-end reads containing CDR3. TCRdb analysed the 5' RACE reads with MiXCR anew, one entry per CDR3 protein. The table shows about 1 million distinct CDR3 sequences, with under 30% occurring only once. V dropped 1 base and J dropped 3 bases, with 10 bases sitting between them. Germline CDR1 SGHTA, CDR2 FQGNSA. The CDR3 extends over 15 amino acids. The same specimen was also included in a second study, on T cells of mothers and their children.

The sequenced sample consisted of blood. The chain joins TRBV7-2 to TRBJ2-1; tentative D call: TRBD2 (6 bases). This clonotype was sampled from a girl aged 2 to 9 in good health. The DNA of the CDR3 is TGTGCCAGCAGCTTAGACGCGGAGGGCTACAATGAGCAGTTCTTC. This encodes CASSLDAEGYNEQFF. The variable domain in full, completed from reference TRBV7-2 and TRBJ2-1, reads GAGVSQSPSNKVTEKGKDVELRCDPISGHTALYWYRQSLGQGLEFLIYFQGNSAPDKSGLPSDRFSAERTGGSVSTLTIQRTQQEDSAVYLCASSLDAEGYNEQFFGPGTRLTVL.